The next 27 T cell receptor beta chains were all read from a single sample in a study of T cells in Graves' hyperthyroidism and ophthalmopathy. Template material for amplifying TCR beta CDR3 regions consisted of RNA transcripts. Primed by the HTBI set, a first-round RT-PCR was run on the TCR CDR3. TCRdb ran MiXCR on the multiplex PCR reads and lists one entry per CDR3 protein. This repertoire shows about 360,000 distinct CDR3 sequences, less than 15% found once; its top ten account for less than 10%. The sample taken for sequencing was blood. These receptors originate from a woman aged 18-29 years with Graves' hyperthyroidism.

This clonotype was counted many times. This rearrangement joins TRBV28 to TRBJ2-1; 8 bases fit TRBD1. CDR1 is MDHEN and CDR2 is SYDVKM in the germline V gene. The V and J ends lost 5 bases and 14 bases, in that order; junction bases with no gene match: 8. This CDR3 has 12 residues. The CDR3 DNA is TGTGCCAGCAGTCTCAGGGGGCCTAGGGAGTTCTTC. This encodes CASSLRGPREFF.

The chain is built from TRBV6-6 and TRBJ1-1; possibly TRBD1 for D (5 bases). The CDR3 contains 15 residues. V was clipped by 0 bases and J by 0 bases, with 8 bases between them. Per germline, CDR1 MNHNY and CDR2 SVGAGI (reference sequence). As DNA, the CDR3 is TGTGCCAGCAGTTACTCCCTACAGGTGAACACTGAAGCTTTCTTT. Translating gives CASSYSLQVNTEAFF.

This clonotype came up a few times. This sequence joins TRBV19 and TRBJ1-4; D is unclear. This CDR3 has 13 amino acids. Trimming took off 6 bases at V and 8 bases at J, with 13 bases between the two ends. The V gene's germline CDR1 is LNHDA and CDR2 SQIVND (reference sequence). CDR3 amino acids: CASSTFFGEKLFF. The CDR3, as DNA: TGTGCCAGTAGCACCTTCTTCGGGGAAAAACTGTTTTTT.

This clonotype was detected ten times or more. CDR3 DNA sequence: TGTGCCAGCTCAAAGGGAGCAGGGAACACCGGGGAGCTGTTTTTT. This sequence encodes CASSKGAGNTGELFF. The V and J genes are TRBV6-1 and TRBJ2-2, with TRBD2 as a possible D gene (5 bases). Trimming left V 8 bases short and J 1 base short, with 14 bases between. The CDR3 sequence is 15 residues long. Germline CDR1 reads MNHNS; CDR2 reads SASEGT.

The gene calls are TRBV29-1 and TRBJ1-2; the match to TRBD1 covers 8 bases. The CDR3 is 12 amino acids. CDR1 and CDR2 from the germline V gene are SQVTM and ANQGSEA. V lost 6 bases, J lost 8 bases, and 8 bases stayed unmatched. Here the CDR3 DNA reads TGCAGCGTGAATGCCAGGGGGCGAGGCTACACCTTC. This codes for CSVNARGRGYTF.

This clonotype was observed many times. The chain is built from TRBV10-3 and TRBJ1-1, with TRBD1 as a possible D gene (6 bases). V was pared by 1 base and J by 0 bases, with 9 bases between. The CDR3 runs 15 residues. Germline V gives CDR1 ENHRY, CDR2 SYGVKD. CDR3 sequence: CAISELGDMNTEAFF. CDR3 coding DNA: TGTGCCATCAGTGAGTTAGGGGACATGAACACTGAAGCTTTCTTT.

This clonotype was found many times. The chain joins TRBV7-2 to TRBJ2-7; 11 positions agree with TRBD1. Germline V gene data show CDR1 as SGHTA and CDR2 as FQGNSA. This CDR3 has 15 amino acids. Unmatched junction bases numbered 5, after V lost 5 bases and J lost 2 bases. CDR3 nucleotide sequence: TGTGCCAGCAGCCTCCGGACAGGGGGCCCCTACGAGCAGTACTTC. Protein: CASSLRTGGPYEQYF.

In its sample, this clonotype was seen a few times. The chain recombines TRBV7-2 with TRBJ1-6; weak D call: TRBD1 (6 bases). This CDR3 has 13 amino acids. The V gene's germline CDR1 is SGHTA and CDR2 FQGNSA. The ends were cut back, 5 bases at V and 5 bases at J, with 7 bases in the middle. The CDR3 DNA reads as TGTGCCAGCAGCCGACAGGATAATTCACCCCTCCACTTT. Amino acids: CASSRQDNSPLHF.

This clonotype has ten or more counts. The chain recombines TRBV7-9 with TRBJ2-5; D gene unclear. Germline loops: CDR1 SEHNR, CDR2 FQNEAQ (reference sequence). This CDR3 is 11 amino acids long. V was pared by 5 bases and J by 5 bases, with 6 bases between. As DNA, the CDR3 is TGTGCCAGCAGCCCTATTGAGACCCAGTACTTC. It specifies CASSPIETQYF.

This clonotype has at least ten counts. The chain joins TRBV3-1 to TRBJ2-7; maybe TRBD2 (6 bases). The V end was cut by 6 bases, the J end by 6 bases, with 9 bases between. The CDR3 sequence is 11 residues long. In germline, CDR1 is LGHDT, CDR2 YNNKEL (reference sequence). The CDR3: CASSVGGEQYF. The CDR3 DNA is TGTGCCAGCAGTGTGGGGGGCGAGCAGTACTTC.

This clonotype was observed at least ten times. J is TRBJ1-1 and V is TRBV12-3 or TRBV12-4; the match to TRBD1 covers 8 bases. The V and J ends lost 7 bases and 7 bases, in that order; junction bases with no gene match: 8. This CDR3 is 13 amino acids long. CDR3 amino acids: CASNLGTGSEAFF. In DNA form, the CDR3 reads TGTGCCAGCAACCTCGGGACAGGAAGTGAAGCTTTCTTT.

Ten or more counts support this clonotype. The V and J genes are TRBV2 and TRBJ2-3; TRBD2 is a possible D gene (5 bases). V was pared by 4 bases and J by 1 base, with 21 bases between. The CDR3 spans 18 residues. Looked up from germline, CDR1 is SNHLY and CDR2 is FYNNEI. CDR3 loop: CASSATLRTLSGTDTQYF. CDR3 DNA sequence: TGTGCCAGCAGTGCTACACTCCGGACTTTGTCTGGCACAGATACGCAGTATTTT.

To note about this clonotype: This may be a read error, as it is one base from a much larger clone. This is likely a read error, given that the CDR3 carries no conserved phenylalanine or tryptophan at its end. The chain combines TRBV29-1 with TRBJ2-1; D is undetermined. Germline CDR1 and CDR2: SQVTM and ANQGSEA. The ends were cut back, 4 bases at V and 6 bases at J, with 10 bases in the middle. The CDR3 contains 12 residues. In nucleotides, the CDR3 is TGCAGCGTTGTTGGCTCCACCAATGAGCAGTTCCTC. Encoded protein: CSVVGSTNEQFL.

This clonotype was counted at least ten times. This chain connects TRBV29-1 to TRBJ2-7, with a possible D match to TRBD1 (6 bases). Germline V gene sequence: CDR1 SQVTM, CDR2 ANQGSEA. Trimming removed 6 bases from V and 2 bases from J, with 20 bases in between. The CDR3 loop spans 15 amino acids. CDR3 region: CSVGGTGTRTYEQYF. The CDR3 DNA sequence: TGCAGCGTCGGAGGAACCGGGACACGGACCTACGAGCAGTACTTC.

The table lists this clonotype with a few counts. V gene TRBV7-2 combines with J gene TRBJ2-1; 9 nucleotides align to TRBD2. This CDR3 has 16 residues. In germline, CDR1 is SGHTA, CDR2 FQGNSA. Unmatched junction bases numbered 8, after V lost 5 bases and J lost 3 bases. CDR3: CASSRIAGAVYNEQFF. The CDR3 nucleotides read TGTGCCAGCAGCAGAATAGCGGGAGCGGTCTACAATGAGCAGTTCTTC.

Many counts were recorded for this clonotype. Just one base apart from a much larger clone, this may be a read error. This chain joins TRBV2 and TRBJ1-5; D call uncertain. Germline CDR1 SNHLY, CDR2 FYNNEI. The CDR3 has 14 amino acids. The CDR3 DNA follows: TGTACCAGCAGTGAAGACCCGGGCAATCAGCCCCAGCATTTT. As protein: CTSSEDPGNQPQHF.

This clonotype has ten or more counts. CDR3 DNA: TGTGCCAGCAGCCCCACCTATGGGAGTGAGGCCCAGTACTTC. Residues: CASSPTYGSEAQYF. This sequence joins TRBV7-8 and TRBJ2-5, with D possibly TRBD2 on 5 matching bases. Between the trimmed V and J ends, which lost 5 bases and 9 bases, there was a span of 19 bases. The CDR3 contains 14 residues. Germline V gene sequence: CDR1 SGHVS, CDR2 FQNEAQ. Full variable domain (missing parts from reference TRBV7-8 and TRBJ2-5): GAGVSQSPRYKVAKRGQDVALRCDPISGHVSLFWYQQALGQGPEFLTYFQNEAQLDKSGLPSDRFFAERPEGSVSTLKIQRTQQEDSAVYLCASSPTYGSEAQYFGPGTRLLVL.

This clonotype showed up many times. The J gene is TRBJ1-4, the V gene TRBV27; 7 bases are shared with TRBD1. J lost 2 bases, V lost 6 bases, and 12 bases had no gene match. The germline V gene has CDR1 MNHEY and CDR2 SMNVEV (reference sequence). This CDR3 is 17 amino acids long. Written as DNA, the CDR3 is TGTGCCAGCAGCCGAAACAGGGGATGGGGCACTAATGAAAAACTGTTTTTT. Translated: CASSRNRGWGTNEKLFF.

In its sample, this clonotype was seen many times. The rearrangement joins TRBV27 to TRBJ2-2; the D call may be TRBD1 or TRBD2 (5 bases each). The CDR3 consists of 14 residues. V was cut by 10 bases and J by 2 bases, with 14 bases left in between. Germline V gene data show CDR1 as MNHEY and CDR2 as SMNVEV (reference sequence). CDR3 coding DNA: TGTGCCACTCACGGGGCAGTTAACACCGGGGAGCTGTTTTTT. Its protein product is CATHGAVNTGELFF.

At least ten counts were recorded for this clonotype. The genes are TRBV20-1 and TRBJ2-7, with 9 bases matching TRBD1. The J segment lost 7 bases and the V segment lost 6 bases, leaving 13 bases of the junction unmatched. Germline V gene lookup returns CDR1 DFQATT and CDR2 SNEGSKA (reference sequence). The CDR3 extends over 14 amino acids. CDR3 sequence (DNA): TGCAGTGCCCCTGGGACAGGGTGGCCGTCTGAGCAGTACTTC. Translating gives CSAPGTGWPSEQYF.

This clonotype appeared many times. The chain combines TRBV28 with TRBJ2-7, with TRBD2 matching 9 bases. Germline CDR1 reads MDHEN; CDR2 reads SYDVKM. V lost 8 bases and J lost 1; bases outside the gene matches: 12. The CDR3 consists of 16 residues. CDR3 sequence reads: CASRTRGGGASYEQYF. The CDR3, as DNA: TGTGCCAGCCGGACGCGCGGGGGGGGAGCATCCTACGAGCAGTACTTC.

The chain joins TRBV3-1 to TRBJ1-1, with 7 bases fitting TRBD1. There are 16 residues in the CDR3. From germline, CDR1 is LGHDT and CDR2 YNNKEL (reference sequence). V was clipped by 1 base and J by 1 base; unmatched bases: 6. The CDR3 DNA sequence: TGTGCCAGCAGCCAAGCGGACAGGACAAAGAACACTGAAGCTTTCTTT. Residues: CASSQADRTKNTEAFF.

This clonotype was recorded a few times. The rearrangement links TRBV5-6 to TRBJ1-1, with unresolved D. Germline V gives CDR1 SGHDT, CDR2 YYEEEE. The CDR3 length is 15 residues. The V end was cut by 4 bases, the J end by 0 bases, with 13 bases between. The CDR3 bases are TGTGCCAGCAGCACGCTGACGGCCCTGAACACTGAAGCTTTCTTT. Translated: CASSTLTALNTEAFF.

Regarding this clonotype: This could be a read error, since a much larger clone is one nucleotide away. The J gene is TRBJ1-1, the V gene TRBV5-1; D call uncertain. V lost 0 bases, J lost 3 bases, and 6 bases lay in between. Per the germline V gene, CDR1 is SGHRS and CDR2 is YFSETQ. The CDR3 length is 13 residues. CDR3 in amino acids: CASSLDVDTEAFF. CDR3 nucleotide sequence: TGCGCCAGCAGCTTGGACGTGGACACTGAAGCTTTCTTT.

This clonotype was recorded a few times. The chain recombines TRBV24-1 with TRBJ2-5; D is perhaps TRBD1 (5 bases). This CDR3 is built from 15 residues. V shed 2 bases and J shed 3 bases, with 12 bases lying between them. CDR1 is KGHDR, CDR2 SFDVKD, per germline. CDR3 sequence (DNA): TGTGCCACCAGTGATTATGGGGCGGCCAAAGAGACCCAGTACTTC. Its translation is CATSDYGAAKETQYF.

Of note for this clonotype: This sequence may be a read error, since a much larger clone differs from it by one base. The chain is built from TRBV3-1 and TRBJ2-3; no clear D. The V end was cut by 7 bases, the J end by 3 bases, with 14 bases between. Germline lookup yields CDR1 LGHDT and CDR2 YNNKEL (reference sequence). This CDR3 comprises 14 residues. CDR3 sequence reads: CASTSSFATDTQYF. CDR3 DNA sequence: TGTGCCAGCACCTCAAGTTTTGCTACAGATACGCAGTATTTT.

This clonotype turned up a few times. This rearrangement joins TRBV29-1 to TRBJ2-2; TRBD1 aligns across 9 bases. This CDR3 has 14 amino acids. In germline, CDR1 is SQVTM, CDR2 ANQGSEA. J was trimmed by 4 bases and V by 6 bases; bases with no gene match: 6. CDR3 region: CSVRGQGGTGELFF. Here the CDR3 DNA reads TGCAGCGTGAGGGGACAGGGTGGCACCGGGGAGCTGTTTTTT.